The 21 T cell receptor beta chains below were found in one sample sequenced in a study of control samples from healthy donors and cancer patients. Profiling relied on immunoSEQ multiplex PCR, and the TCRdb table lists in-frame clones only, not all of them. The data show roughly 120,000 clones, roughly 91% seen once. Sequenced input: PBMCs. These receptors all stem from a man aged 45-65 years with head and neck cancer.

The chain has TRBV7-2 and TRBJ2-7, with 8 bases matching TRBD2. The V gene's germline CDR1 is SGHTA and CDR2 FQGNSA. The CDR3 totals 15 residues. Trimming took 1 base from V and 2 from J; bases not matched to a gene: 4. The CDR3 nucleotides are TGTGCCAGCAGCTTAGGGAGCGGGGGCCCCTACGAGCAGTACTTC. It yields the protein CASSLGSGGPYEQYF.

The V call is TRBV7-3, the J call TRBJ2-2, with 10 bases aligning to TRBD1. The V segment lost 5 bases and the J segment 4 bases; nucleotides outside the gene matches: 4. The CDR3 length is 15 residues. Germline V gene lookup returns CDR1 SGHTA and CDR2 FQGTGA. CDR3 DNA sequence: TGTGCCAGCAGCGATGGACAGGGGGGCACCGGGGAGCTGTTTTTT. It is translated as CASSDGQGGTGELFF. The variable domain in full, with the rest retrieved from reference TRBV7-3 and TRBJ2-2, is GAGVSQTPSNKVTEKGKYVELRCDPISGHTALYWYRQSLGQGPEFLIYFQGTGAADDSGLPNDRFFAVRPEGSVSTLKIQRTERGDSAVYLCASSDGQGGTGELFFGEGSRLTVL.

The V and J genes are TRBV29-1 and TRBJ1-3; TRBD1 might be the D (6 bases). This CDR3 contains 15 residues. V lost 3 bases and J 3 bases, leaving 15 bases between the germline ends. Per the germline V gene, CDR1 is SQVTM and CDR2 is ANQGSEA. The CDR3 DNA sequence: TGCAGCGTTGATGAGGCCGGGGGCAGTGGAAACACCATATATTTT. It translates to CSVDEAGGSGNTIYF. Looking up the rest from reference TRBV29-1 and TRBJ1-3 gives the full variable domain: SAVISQKPSRDICQRGTSLTIQCQVDSQVTMMFWYRQQPGQSLTLIATANQGSEATYESGFVIDKFPISRPNLTFSTLTVSNMSPEDSSIYLCSVDEAGGSGNTIYFGEGSWLTVV.

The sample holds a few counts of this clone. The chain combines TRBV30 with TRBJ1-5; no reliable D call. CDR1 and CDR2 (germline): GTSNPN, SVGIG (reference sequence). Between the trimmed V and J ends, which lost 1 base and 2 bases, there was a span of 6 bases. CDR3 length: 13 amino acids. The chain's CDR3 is CAWSETGNQPQHF. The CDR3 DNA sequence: TGTGCCTGGAGTGAAACAGGCAATCAGCCCCAGCATTTT.

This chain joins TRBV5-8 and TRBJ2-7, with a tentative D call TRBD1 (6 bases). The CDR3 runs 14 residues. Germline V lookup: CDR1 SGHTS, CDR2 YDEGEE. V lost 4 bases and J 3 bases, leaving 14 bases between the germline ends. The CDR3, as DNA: TGTGCCAGCAGCCTTCAGACAGGTTACTACGAGCAGTACTTC. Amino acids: CASSLQTGYYEQYF.

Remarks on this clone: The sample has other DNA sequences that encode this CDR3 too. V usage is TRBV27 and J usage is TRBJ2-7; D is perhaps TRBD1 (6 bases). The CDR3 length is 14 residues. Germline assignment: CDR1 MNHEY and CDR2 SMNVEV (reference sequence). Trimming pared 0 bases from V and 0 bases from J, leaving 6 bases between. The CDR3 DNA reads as TGTGCCAGCAGTTTATCGGGGGCCTCCTACGAGCAGTACTTC. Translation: CASSLSGASYEQYF.

The CDR3 spells CASSSAVSGGLPQETQYF. The CDR3 DNA sequence: TGTGCCAGCAGTTCCGCCGTTAGCGGGGGGCTCCCTCAAGAGACCCAGTACTTC. The chain recombines TRBV27 with TRBJ2-5, with TRBD2 matching over 10 bases. This CDR3 spans 18 amino acids. J gave up 2 bases and V 4 bases, and 13 bases lay outside the gene matches. CDR1 and CDR2 (germline): MNHEY, SMNVEV (reference sequence).

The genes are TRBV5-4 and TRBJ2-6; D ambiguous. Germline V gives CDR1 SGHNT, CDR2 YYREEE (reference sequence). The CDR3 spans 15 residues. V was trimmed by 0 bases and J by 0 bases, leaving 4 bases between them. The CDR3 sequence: CASSLDVSGANVLTF. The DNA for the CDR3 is TGTGCCAGCAGCTTGGACGTCTCTGGGGCCAACGTCCTGACTTTC.

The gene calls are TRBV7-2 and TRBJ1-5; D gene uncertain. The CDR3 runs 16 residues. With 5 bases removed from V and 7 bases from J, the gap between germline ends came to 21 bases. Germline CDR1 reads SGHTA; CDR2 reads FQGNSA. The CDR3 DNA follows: TGTGCCAGCAGCCCCCAGACTGGTCTGAACAGCCAGCCCCAGCATTTT. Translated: CASSPQTGLNSQPQHF.

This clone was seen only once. CDR3 sequence: CASSSRGRGTDTQYF. Written as DNA, the CDR3 is TGTGCCAGCAGTTCTAGGGGCAGGGGGACAGATACGCAGTATTTT. The chain recombines TRBV11-2 with TRBJ2-3; TRBD1 matches at 7 bases. The CDR3 has 15 residues. CDR1 and CDR2 (germline): SGHAT, FQNNGV. The trim removed 6 bases at V and 3 bases at J, leaving 9 bases unmatched.

This CDR3 reads CSARSGETQYF. For the CDR3, the DNA is TGCAGTGCTAGATCAGGGGAGACCCAGTACTTC. The V and J genes are TRBV20-1 and TRBJ2-5, with a tentative D call TRBD1 (5 bases). Germline V gene sequence: CDR1 DFQATT, CDR2 SNEGSKA (reference sequence). V lost 2 bases, J lost 5 bases, and 6 bases lay in between. CDR3 size: 11 residues.

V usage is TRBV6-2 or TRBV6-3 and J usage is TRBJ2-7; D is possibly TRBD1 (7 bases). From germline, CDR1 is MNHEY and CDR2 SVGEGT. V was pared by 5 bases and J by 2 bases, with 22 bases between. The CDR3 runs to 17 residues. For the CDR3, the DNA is TGTGCCAGCAGTCCGTCGGAAGGGGTCAGGGGGGCCTACGAGCAGTACTTC. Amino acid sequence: CASSPSEGVRGAYEQYF.

In DNA form, the CDR3 reads TGTGCCTGGAGTCCCGGTTGGAACACTGAAGCTTTCTTT. The encoded protein is CAWSPGWNTEAFF. The chain has TRBV30 and TRBJ1-1; D is uncertain. V was shortened by 2 bases and J by 1 base, with 8 bases between the two germline ends. The CDR3 is 13 amino acids. CDR1 and CDR2 (germline): GTSNPN, SVGIG (reference sequence).

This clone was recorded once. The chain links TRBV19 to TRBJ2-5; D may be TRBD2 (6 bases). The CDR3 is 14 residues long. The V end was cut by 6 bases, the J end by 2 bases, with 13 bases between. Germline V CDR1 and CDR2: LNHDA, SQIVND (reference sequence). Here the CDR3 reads CASSPGLLQETQYF. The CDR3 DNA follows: TGTGCCAGTAGCCCGGGACTGCTGCAAGAGACCCAGTACTTC.

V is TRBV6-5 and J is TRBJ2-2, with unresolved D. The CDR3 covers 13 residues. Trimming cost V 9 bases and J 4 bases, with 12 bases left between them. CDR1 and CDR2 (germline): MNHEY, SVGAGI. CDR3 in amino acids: CASCQISTGELFF. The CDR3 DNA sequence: TGTGCCAGTTGTCAGATAAGCACCGGGGAGCTGTTTTTT.

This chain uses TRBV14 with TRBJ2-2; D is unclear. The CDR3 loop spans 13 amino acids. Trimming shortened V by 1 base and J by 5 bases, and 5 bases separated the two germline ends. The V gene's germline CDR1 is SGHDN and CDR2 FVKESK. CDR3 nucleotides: TGTGCCAGCAGCCAAGTCAGGACCGGGGAGCTGTTTTTT. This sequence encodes CASSQVRTGELFF.

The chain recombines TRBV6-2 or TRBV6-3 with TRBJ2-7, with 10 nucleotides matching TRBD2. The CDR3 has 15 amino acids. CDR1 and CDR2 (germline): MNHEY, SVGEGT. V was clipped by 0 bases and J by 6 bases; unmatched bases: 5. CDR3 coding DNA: TGTGCCAGCAGTTACTCGCTAGCGGGAGCGCTCGAGCAGTACTTC. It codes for CASSYSLAGALEQYF.

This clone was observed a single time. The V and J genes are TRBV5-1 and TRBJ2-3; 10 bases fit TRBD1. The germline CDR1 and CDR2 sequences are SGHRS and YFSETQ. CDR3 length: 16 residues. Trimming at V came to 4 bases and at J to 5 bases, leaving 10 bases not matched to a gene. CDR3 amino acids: CASSPSPGQGLDTQYF. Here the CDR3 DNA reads TGCGCCAGCAGCCCATCGCCGGGACAGGGGCTAGATACGCAGTATTTT.

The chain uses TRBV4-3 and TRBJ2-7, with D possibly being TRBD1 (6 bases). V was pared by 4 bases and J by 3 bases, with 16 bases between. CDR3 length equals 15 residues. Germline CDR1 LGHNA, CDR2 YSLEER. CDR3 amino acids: CASSRKPGDNYEQYF. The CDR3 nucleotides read TGCGCCAGCAGCCGGAAGCCCGGGGACAACTACGAGCAGTACTTC.

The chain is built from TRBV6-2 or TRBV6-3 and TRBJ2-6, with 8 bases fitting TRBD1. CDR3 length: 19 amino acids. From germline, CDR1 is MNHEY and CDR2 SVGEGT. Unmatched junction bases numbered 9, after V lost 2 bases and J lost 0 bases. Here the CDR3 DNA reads TGTGCCAGCAGTTACCCGCTGGGGACAGGTGACTCTGGGGCCAACGTCCTGACTTTC. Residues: CASSYPLGTGDSGANVLTF.

The CDR3 nucleotides are TGTGCCAGCAGTGAAGGGGCCTGGTGGCCAGCCAAAAACATTCAGTACTTC. Translated, it gives CASSEGAWWPAKNIQYF. The rearrangement joins TRBV6-1 to TRBJ2-4; no firm D call. The CDR3 is 17 amino acids. V was trimmed by 1 base and J by 0 bases, leaving 13 bases between them. The germline CDR1 and CDR2 sequences are MNHNS and SASEGT.